These 5 T cell receptor beta chains were all obtained from the same sample, sequenced in a study of neurological immune-mediated disorders (dated by TCRdb to between 2019 and 2020). Library preparation used 5' RACE. The instrument given in TCRdb is Illumina HiSeq 2500. TCRdb reprocessing: public reads trimmed at Q25 with fastp, clones called with MiXCR, in-frame beta chains kept. Rows with a matching CDR3 protein are joined into one entry that keeps the most common DNA and genes. This sample gives roughly 32,000 distinct CDR3 sequences in total; 3.5% to 4% of them show up just once. Roughly 2% of the sample belongs to the ten largest clones. The sequencing sample was made of PBMCs. The receptors here all came from a man aged 30 to 45 with multiple sclerosis.

The chain employs TRBV3-1 and TRBJ1-3, with D perhaps matching TRBD1 (5 bases). Per germline, CDR1 LGHDT and CDR2 YNNKEL (reference sequence). Trimming cost V 0 bases and J 3 bases, with 12 bases left between them. This CDR3 contains 16 residues. CDR3 DNA: TGTGCCAGCAGCCAAGATCGGCAAGGGGTTGGAAACACCATATATTTT. This gives the protein CASSQDRQGVGNTIYF.

Ten or more counts support this clonotype. This chain connects TRBV5-5 to TRBJ1-6; D is possibly TRBD1 (6 bases). This CDR3 spans 18 amino acids. Germline CDR1 is SGHKS and CDR2 is YYEKEE (reference sequence). V gave up 4 bases and J gave up 11 bases, with 28 bases separating them. This CDR3 is CASSPAFRGGTLRAPLHF. CDR3 DNA sequence: TGTGCCAGCAGCCCCGCCTTTAGGGGGGGAACTCTTAGAGCACCCCTCCACTTT.

This clonotype was picked up many times. The chain has TRBV29-1 and TRBJ1-2; D not resolved. CDR1 SQVTM and CDR2 ANQGSEA come from the germline V gene. Trimming took 1 base from V and 8 from J, leaving 8 bases between them. There are 11 residues in the CDR3. The CDR3 here is CSVEGVGGYTF. CDR3 coding DNA: TGCAGCGTTGAAGGGGTCGGAGGCTACACCTTC.

This clonotype was recorded many times. V and J are TRBV10-2 and TRBJ2-7, with 9 bases lining up with TRBD1. There are 14 residues in the CDR3. Trimming removed 5 bases from V and 2 bases from J; junction bases left unmatched: 4. The germline CDR1 and CDR2 sequences are WSHSY and SAAADI. The DNA of the CDR3 is TGCGCCAGCAGTACAGGGGGCAACCCCTACGAGCAGTACTTC. Residues: CASSTGGNPYEQYF.

Ten or more counts support this clonotype. V and J are TRBV5-1 and TRBJ1-2; no clear D gene. CDR3 size: 13 residues. Germline V gene lookup returns CDR1 SGHRS and CDR2 YFSETQ. The V gene lost 8 bases and the J gene lost 2 bases, with 13 bases spanning the gap. CDR3 DNA sequence: TGCGCCAGTCACCGGGAAGGGAACTATGGCTACACCTTC. Its protein is CASHREGNYGYTF.